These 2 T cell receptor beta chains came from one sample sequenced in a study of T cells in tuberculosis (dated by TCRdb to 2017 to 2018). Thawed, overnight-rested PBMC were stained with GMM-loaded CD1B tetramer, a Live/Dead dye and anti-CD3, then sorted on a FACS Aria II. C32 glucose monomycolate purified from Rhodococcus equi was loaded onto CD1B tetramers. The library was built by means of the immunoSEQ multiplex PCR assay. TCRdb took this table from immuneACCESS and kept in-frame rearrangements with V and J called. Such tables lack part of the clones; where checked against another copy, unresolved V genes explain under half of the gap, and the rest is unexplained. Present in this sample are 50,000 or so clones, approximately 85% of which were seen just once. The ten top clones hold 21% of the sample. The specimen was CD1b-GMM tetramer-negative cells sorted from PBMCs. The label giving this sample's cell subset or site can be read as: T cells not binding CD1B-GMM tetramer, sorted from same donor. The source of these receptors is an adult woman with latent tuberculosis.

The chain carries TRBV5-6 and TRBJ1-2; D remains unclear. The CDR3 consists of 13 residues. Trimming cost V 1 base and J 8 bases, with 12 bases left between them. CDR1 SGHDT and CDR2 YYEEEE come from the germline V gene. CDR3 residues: CASSLPGNEGYTF. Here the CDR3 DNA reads TGTGCCAGCAGCTTGCCAGGCAACGAGGGCTACACCTTC.

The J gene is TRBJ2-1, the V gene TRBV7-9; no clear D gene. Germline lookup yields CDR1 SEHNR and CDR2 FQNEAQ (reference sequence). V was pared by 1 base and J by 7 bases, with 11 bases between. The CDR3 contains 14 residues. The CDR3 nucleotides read TGTGCCAGCAGCTTAGTCCGGTCCATTAATGAGCAGTTCTTC. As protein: CASSLVRSINEQFF.